This T cell receptor beta chain was identified in a study of blood T cell repertoires in COVID-19 (dated by TCRdb to the early 2020s). Context from the whole study: Samples covering the acute and convalescent phases of COVID-19 were provided by collaborators in the United States, Italy and Spain. The prospective study material was composed of cDNA or gDNA derived from T cells, B-cell-depleted T cells, or PBMCs. Subjects who had been exposed to COVID-19, were actively infected with it, or had recovered from it provided the deeply sampled blood TCRbeta repertoires that made up the dataset. A freely available public database, intended as a resource for researchers studying the immune response to SARS-CoV-2, is where the repertoires were released. Samples came from the ongoing ImmuneRACE study (first 160 participants) plus 1,254 subjects from 6 global collaborators. The sample metadata nearly always contained a de-identified subject ID, COVID-19 status, age in years and sex. Where available, HLA class I and class II types were obtained from metadata supplied by the sample provider rather than from assay-based typing.

Study-level results and caveats: How much clinical and demographic metadata was included differed by source and by participant, and the metadata was provided uncurated.

The CDR3 measures 14 amino acids from cysteine to phenylalanine. CDR3 DNA only is kept here, 42 bases in frame from base 1. In the germline V gene, CDR1 corresponds to MNHEY and CDR2 to SVGAGI. V loses 7 bases at its end and J loses 9 bases; junction bases beyond the gene matches: 9. Participants in the prospective study were enrolled through a virtual design, were aged roughly 18 to 100 years, and lived in under 25 United States geographic areas. To assign participants to cohorts, the prospective study relied on clinical history that participants themselves reported in a screening survey and a study questionnaire. Recovered participants in ImmuneRACE Cohort 3 were defined by two consecutive negative NP/OP PCR tests, clearance by a healthcare professional, or resolution of symptoms. In the prospective study, mobile phlebotomists collected whole blood, serum and a nasopharyngeal or oropharyngeal swab from each participant. Over a roughly two-month period, participants in the prospective study had the option of providing additional blood draws and questionnaires. Blood samples from the prospective study were shipped frozen or at room temperature prior to DNA extraction.

A remark on this clone: Its antigen remains unidentified. No clone much larger than this one lies a single base away; base qualities are absent.

The immunoSEQ Assay, a bias-controlled multiplex PCR, was used to amplify TCRbeta CDR3 regions from genomic DNA. As for how the authors treated the data: Within the assay, amplification of reference gene primers was used to estimate how many nucleated cells each sample contained. To quantify the absolute abundance of each unique TCRbeta CDR3 rearrangement, sequence reads were collapsed and filtered. For each sample, productive Simpson clonality was calculated as the square root of Simpson's diversity index across productive rearrangements. The table was pulled from immuneACCESS by TCRdb, which kept in-frame rearrangements only. Such tables lose some clones; where checked, under half of the loss comes from unresolved V genes, and the rest has no known cause. The V and J calls and clone size come from that table; D and trimming were worked out from the DNA. For this sample the table gives about 320,000 clones, of which roughly 90% were detected only once. The ten largest clones take up about 5.2% of the sample.

This sequence uses TRBV6-5 and TRBJ1-6, with 7 bases in between that match TRBD1. This TCR was sampled from a man between 60 and 75 years old who had recovered from COVID-19. Sequenced sample: PBMCs or T cells enriched from blood (not recorded which). CDR3 region: CASTYRGNSSPLHF. The DNA sequence is given as TGTGCCAGCACCTACAGGGGAAATAGTTCACCCCTCCACTTT.